The clone carrying this T cell receptor beta chain was observed at least ten times. Its antigen is not identified. The entry originates in a study of T cell responses to AZD1222 COVID-19 vaccine. For the study at large: Second-dose recipients at about 4 or about 12 weeks were treated as one pooled group.

Findings of the study overall: Baseline antibody screening turned up just a handful of seropositive AZD1222 recipients.

Germline V gene data show CDR1 as SGHKS and CDR2 as YYEKEE (reference sequence). The CDR3 consists of 13 residues. The germline V and J ends were trimmed by 1 base and 3 bases, with 8 bases remaining between them. The table came from immunoSEQ multiplex PCR; TCRdb's copy has only in-frame clones and leaves some out. This sample carries 65,000 to 75,000 clones, approximately 80% of them seen once, and the ten largest clones take less than 25%. The sample here was peripheral blood, taken on day 0 of AZD1222 vaccination. The chain has TRBV5-5 and TRBJ2-7; D call uncertain. The sequence came from an adult in good health. The CDR3 loop reads CASSLSSSYEQYF. CDR3 in DNA: TGTGCCAGCAGCTTGAGTAGCAGCTACGAGCAGTACTTC.